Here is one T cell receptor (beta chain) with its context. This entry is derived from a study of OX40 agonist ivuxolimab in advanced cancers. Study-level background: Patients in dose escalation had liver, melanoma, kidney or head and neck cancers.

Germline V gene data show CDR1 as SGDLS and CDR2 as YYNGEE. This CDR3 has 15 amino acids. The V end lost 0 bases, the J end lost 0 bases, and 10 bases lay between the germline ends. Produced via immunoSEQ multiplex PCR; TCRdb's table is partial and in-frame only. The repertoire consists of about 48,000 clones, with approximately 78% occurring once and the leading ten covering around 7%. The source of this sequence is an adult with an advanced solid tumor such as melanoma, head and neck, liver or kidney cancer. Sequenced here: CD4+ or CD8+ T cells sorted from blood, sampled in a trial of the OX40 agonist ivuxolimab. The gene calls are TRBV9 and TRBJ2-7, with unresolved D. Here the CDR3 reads CASSVDSSPSYEQYF. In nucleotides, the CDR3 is TGTGCCAGCAGCGTAGATTCATCTCCCTCCTACGAGCAGTACTTC.